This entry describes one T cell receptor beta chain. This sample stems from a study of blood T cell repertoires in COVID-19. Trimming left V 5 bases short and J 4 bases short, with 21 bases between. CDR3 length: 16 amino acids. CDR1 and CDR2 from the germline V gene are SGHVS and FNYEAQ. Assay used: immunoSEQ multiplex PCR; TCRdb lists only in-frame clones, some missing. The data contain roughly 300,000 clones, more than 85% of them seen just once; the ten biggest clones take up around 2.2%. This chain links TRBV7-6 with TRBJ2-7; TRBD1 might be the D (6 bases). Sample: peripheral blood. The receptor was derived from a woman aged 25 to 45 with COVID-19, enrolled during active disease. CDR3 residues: CASSAGQPGWGYEQYF. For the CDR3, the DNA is TGTGCCAGCAGCGCCGGACAGCCCGGTTGGGGTTACGAGCAGTACTTC.